This TCR beta chain was captured by sequencing in a study of OX40 agonist ivuxolimab in advanced cancers. Across the whole study: It was ivuxolimab, an agonistic anti-OX40 (CD134) antibody, that patients were treated with. Among those treated, three patients had partial responses, one with hepatocellular carcinoma and two with cutaneous melanoma.

Clones were read by immunoSEQ multiplex PCR, and TCRdb kept only the in-frame ones, dropping some. The repertoire has over 80,000 clones, 88% of them found once; the top ten carry 0.8% to 1%. Overall study findings and caveats: Some patients who did not respond also had low normalized T-cell clonal expansion. At 0.1 to 3.0 mg/kg, CD4+ and CD8+ blood T cells expanded clonally by week 6.

This CDR3 comprises 13 residues. Germline V gene sequence: CDR1 SGHTA, CDR2 FQGTGA. The ends were cut back, 5 bases at V and 4 bases at J, with 11 bases in the middle. Of note for this clone: Its antigen remains unknown.

This chain links TRBV7-3 with TRBJ2-5, with D perhaps matching TRBD1 (6 bases). This sample comprised CD4+ or CD8+ T cells sorted from blood, obtained in a trial of the OX40 agonist ivuxolimab. The TCR sequence derives from an adult with an advanced solid tumor such as melanoma, head and neck, liver or kidney cancer. CDR3 DNA: TGTGCCAGCAGCCAGAAAGGGGGAGAGACCCAGTACTTC. Translated, it gives CASSQKGGETQYF. Combining the CDR3 with reference TRBV7-3 and TRBJ2-5 gives the whole variable domain GAGVSQTPSNKVTEKGKYVELRCDPISGHTALYWYRQSLGQGPEFLIYFQGTGAADDSGLPNDRFFAVRPEGSVSTLKIQRTERGDSAVYLCASSQKGGETQYFGPGTRLLVL.